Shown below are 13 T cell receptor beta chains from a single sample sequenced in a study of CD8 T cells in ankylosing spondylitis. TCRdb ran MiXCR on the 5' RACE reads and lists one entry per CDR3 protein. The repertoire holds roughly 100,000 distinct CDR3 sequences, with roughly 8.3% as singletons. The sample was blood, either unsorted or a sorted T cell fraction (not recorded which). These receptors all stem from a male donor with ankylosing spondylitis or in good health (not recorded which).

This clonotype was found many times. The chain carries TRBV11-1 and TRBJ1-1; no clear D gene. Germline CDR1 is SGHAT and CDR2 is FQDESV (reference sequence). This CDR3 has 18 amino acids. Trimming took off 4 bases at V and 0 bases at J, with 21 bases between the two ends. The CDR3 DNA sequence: TGTGCCAGCAGCTCAGACGGACTACTACAAAAAATGAACACTGAAGCTTTCTTT. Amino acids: CASSSDGLLQKMNTEAFF. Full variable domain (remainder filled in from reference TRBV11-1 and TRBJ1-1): EAEVAQSPRYKITEKSQAVAFWCDPISGHATLYWYRQILGQGPELLVQFQDESVVDDSQLPKDRFSAERLKGVDSTLKIQPAELGDSAMYLCASSSDGLLQKMNTEAFFGQGTRLTVV.

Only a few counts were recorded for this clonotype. CDR3 coding DNA: TGTGCCAGCAGCCAAGATCTTAGGGAGGATCAGCCCCAGCATTTT. Translated, it gives CASSQDLREDQPQHF. The V gene is TRBV3-1, the J gene TRBJ1-5; D gene ambiguous. Trimming took 0 bases from V and 5 from J, leaving 11 bases between them. The CDR3 covers 15 residues. Germline values: CDR1 LGHDT, CDR2 YNNKEL (reference sequence).

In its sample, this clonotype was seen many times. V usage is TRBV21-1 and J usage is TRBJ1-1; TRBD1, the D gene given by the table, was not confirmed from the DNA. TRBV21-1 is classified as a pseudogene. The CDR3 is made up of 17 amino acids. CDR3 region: CASSRTMGQILNTEAFF. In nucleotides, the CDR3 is TGTGCCAGCAGCAGAACGATGGGGCAGATCTTGAACACTGAAGCTTTCTTT.

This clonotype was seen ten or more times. The CDR3 region is CASSHLGVGGGTSTYEQYF. The CDR3 nucleotides are TGCGCCAGCAGTCACCTCGGGGTAGGGGGGGGGACTAGCACCTACGAGCAGTACTTC. The chain is built from TRBV23-1 and TRBJ2-7; TRBD2 aligns across 9 bases. TRBV23-1 is annotated as an ORF whose role is uncertain. Trimming removed 3 bases from V and 2 bases from J; junction bases left unmatched: 17. The CDR3 is made up of 19 amino acids.

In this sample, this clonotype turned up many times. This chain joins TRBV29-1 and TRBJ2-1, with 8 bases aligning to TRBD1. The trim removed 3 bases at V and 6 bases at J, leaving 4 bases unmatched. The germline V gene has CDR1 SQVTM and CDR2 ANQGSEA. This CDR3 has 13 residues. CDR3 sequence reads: CSVDRGLINEQFF. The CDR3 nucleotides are TGCAGCGTTGACAGGGGGCTGATCAATGAGCAGTTCTTC.

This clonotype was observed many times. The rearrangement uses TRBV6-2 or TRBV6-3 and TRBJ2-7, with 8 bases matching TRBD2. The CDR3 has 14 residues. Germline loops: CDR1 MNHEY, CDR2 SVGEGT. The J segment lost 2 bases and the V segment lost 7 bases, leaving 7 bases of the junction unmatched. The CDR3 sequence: CASTPSGSAYEQYF. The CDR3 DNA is TGTGCCAGCACTCCTAGCGGGTCGGCCTACGAGCAGTACTTC.

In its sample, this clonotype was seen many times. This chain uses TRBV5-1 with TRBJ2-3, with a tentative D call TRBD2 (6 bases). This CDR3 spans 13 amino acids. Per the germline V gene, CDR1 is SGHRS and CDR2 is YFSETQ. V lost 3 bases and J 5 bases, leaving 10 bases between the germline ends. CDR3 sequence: CASSSGTRDTQYF. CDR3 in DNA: TGCGCCAGCAGCTCCGGGACTCGAGATACGCAGTATTTT.

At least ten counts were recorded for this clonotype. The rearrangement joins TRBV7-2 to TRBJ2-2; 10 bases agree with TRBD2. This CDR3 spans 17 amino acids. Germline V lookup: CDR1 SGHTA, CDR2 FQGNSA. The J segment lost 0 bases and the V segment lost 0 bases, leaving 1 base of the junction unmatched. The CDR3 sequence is CASSLAGLAPNTGELFF. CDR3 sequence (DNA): TGTGCCAGCAGCTTAGCGGGACTAGCGCCGAACACCGGGGAGCTGTTTTTT.

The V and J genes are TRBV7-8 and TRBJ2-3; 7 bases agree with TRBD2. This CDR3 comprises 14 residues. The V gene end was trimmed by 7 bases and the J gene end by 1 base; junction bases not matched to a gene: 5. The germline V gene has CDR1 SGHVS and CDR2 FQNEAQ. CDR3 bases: TGTGCCAGCATCCTCCGGGGGGGCACAGATACGCAGTATTTT. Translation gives CASILRGGTDTQYF.

The CDR3 DNA is TGCGCCAGCAGGGTGCAGGACCAAGAGACCCAGTACTTC. This encodes CASRVQDQETQYF. The chain carries TRBV5-1 and TRBJ2-5; D is unresolved. V was pared by 5 bases and J by 0 bases, with 8 bases between. The CDR3 sequence is 13 residues long. The germline gives CDR1 SGHRS, CDR2 YFSETQ.

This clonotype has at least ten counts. The CDR3 DNA reads TGCAGTGCTAGAGCTTATGGCGGGAGCCGAGATACGCAGTATTTT. Its translation: CSARAYGGSRDTQYF. The chain is built from TRBV20-1 and TRBJ2-3; 7 bases match TRBD2. This CDR3 region has 15 residues. J gave up 5 bases and V 1 base, and 9 bases lay outside the gene matches. Germline lookup yields CDR1 DFQATT and CDR2 SNEGSKA (reference sequence).

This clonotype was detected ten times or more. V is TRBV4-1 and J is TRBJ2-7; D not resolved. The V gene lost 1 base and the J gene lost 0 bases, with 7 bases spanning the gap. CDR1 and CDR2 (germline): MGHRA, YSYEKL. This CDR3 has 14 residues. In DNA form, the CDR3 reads TGCGCCAGCAGCCAAGTAGCCCTCTCCTACGAGCAGTACTTC. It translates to CASSQVALSYEQYF.

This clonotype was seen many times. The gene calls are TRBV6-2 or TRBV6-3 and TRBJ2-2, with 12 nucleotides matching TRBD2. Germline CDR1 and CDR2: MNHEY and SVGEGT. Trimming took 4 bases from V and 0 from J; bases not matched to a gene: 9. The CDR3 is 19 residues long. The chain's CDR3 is CASSSRLAGANANTGELFF. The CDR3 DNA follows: TGTGCCAGCAGTTCGCGACTAGCGGGAGCAAATGCGAACACCGGGGAGCTGTTTTTT.